The source of this TCR beta chain is a study of CD8+ T cells in alopecia areata (dated by TCRdb to the late 2010s). Describing the broader study: The treated patients took part in an open-label pilot trial in which moderate-to-severe alopecia areata was treated with oral tofacitinib at 5 to 10 mg twice daily. immunoSEQ multiplex PCR using 35 Vbeta forward primers and 13 Jbeta reverse primers was used to amplify TCRbeta CDR3 regions. Scalp clonality was compared across normal scalp (n=4), patchy alopecia areata scalp (n=8), and alopecia totalis/universalis scalp (n=8). For the treated patients, the SALT score, which quantifies what percentage of scalp surface area is affected, served as the measure of disease severity. Human TCRbeta sequencing covered scalp tissue and sorted CD4+ and CD8+ peripheral blood T cells from patchy and totalis/universalis alopecia areata patients and healthy controls. Biopsies were taken from tofacitinib-treated patients at baseline and at 4 and 24 weeks of treatment, and a later scalp biopsy was taken in several of the tofacitinib-treated patients. The RNA source kit depended on sample type: the PAXgene miRNA kit for fixed scalp, the miRNeasy kit for PBMCs, and the RNeasy kit for mouse skin. In both human patients and the C3H/HeJ mouse model, the study applied high-throughput TCRbeta sequencing to look at T cell clonal expansion in alopecia areata. Tofacitinib was administered for 6 to 18 months, and 6 months of follow-up off drug were then conducted to assess delayed response and recurrence.

The library came from the immunoSEQ multiplex PCR assay. For TCR sequencing, RNA was extracted from every sample and reverse transcribed into cDNA to serve as template. First-strand cDNA was synthesized with SuperScript III using a 2:1 mix of oligo-dT and random hexamers. A synthetic immune receptor repertoire was used to measure amplification bias, and any remaining bias was corrected computationally. On the study's bioinformatics: Raw reads were preprocessed for error removal, and CDR3 was defined according to IMGT conventions as running from the conserved cysteine to phenylalanine. Clonality was computed as 1 minus the Shannon entropy, with the entropy normalized by log2 of the number of productive unique TCRs. Whether each scalp clone was CD4 or CD8 was inferred by checking scalp TCRbeta sequences against the CD4 and CD8 repertoires from sorted blood. Drawn from immuneACCESS, this table holds only the in-frame rearrangements with V and J called that TCRdb kept. Clones are partly lost; checked studies trace under half to an unresolved V gene and leave the rest unexplained. The D gene and trimming were derived from the DNA, and the V and J assignments and clone size from that table. Here the sample has 150,000 to 200,000 clones; roughly 60% occur a single time. The top ten constitute 1% of the sample.

Details on this clone: Its specific antigen is unknown. The input lacks base qualities; no much larger clone sits a single base away.

The CDR3 measures 14 amino acids from cysteine to phenylalanine. The CDR3 DNA has 42 bases and is translated from base 1. For this chain, trimming is 5 bases at the V end and 4 bases at the J end, and the number of junction bases without a gene match is 10. The germline V gene provides CDR1 SQVTM and CDR2 ANQGSEA. The paper as a whole reports these results and caveats: During tofacitinib treatment, many expanded lesional clones stuck around in both scalp and blood, and this persistence may partly explain why relapse happens after treatment is stopped. Because the treated cohort was small and included a single nonresponder, larger studies are needed to assess links between baseline CD8+ expansion and response. Compared with normal scalp, lesional scalp had higher clonality and more expanded CD8+ clones, particularly in alopecia totalis/universalis, a pattern that suggests antigenic drive. Resident alphabeta T cells in normal human skin are also sequenced, complicating scalp TCR repertoire analysis, unlike mouse skin dominated by gammadelta T cells. TCR sequences shared between patients were less clear than in mice, possibly partly because of HLA diversity in the patient population. Scalp clonality and the number of expanded CD8+ clones among the top 100 scalp clones were significantly decreased by tofacitinib.

Interpreted using the paper, the time point label stands for: roughly 24 weeks on oral tofacitinib. This sample's treatment or condition label indicates: oral pan-JAK inhibitor, 5-10 mg twice daily. From alopecia areata patients, peripheral blood was collected along with lesional scalp punch biopsies. After PBMCs were isolated by density centrifugation and stained for CD3, CD4 and CD8, a FACSAria was used to sort CD4+ and CD8+ T cells. The V gene is TRBV29-1 and the J gene is TRBJ1-2, with 7 central nucleotides matching TRBD1. The TCR comes from a human donor with alopecia areata. The sample was CD4+ T cells sorted from blood, taken at week 24, from a patient treated with tofacitinib. The CDR3: CSVPQQGLAYGYTF. The DNA reads TGCAGCGTTCCCCAACAGGGGTTAGCCTATGGCTACACCTTC.